These 17 T cell receptor beta chains were sequenced from one sample in a study of beta chain features in type 1 diabetes. Study conclusions and caveats: Shorter TCRB CDR3s, moderately but significantly so, marked every one of the four CD4+ subsets in Type 1 diabetes patients.

Sequenced material consisted of expressed TCRB transcripts (all of the isolated RNA was reverse transcribed). Produced via immunoSEQ multiplex PCR; TCRdb's table is partial and in-frame only. This table holds 300,000 to 450,000 clones, about 12% found once. Their target antigens are unknown. The sample comprised naive CD4+ T cells from blood. The origin of the receptors is a woman aged 18-29 years with type 1 diabetes.

This chain joins TRBV30 and TRBJ1-1, with D perhaps TRBD1 (6 bases). Germline lookup yields CDR1 GTSNPN and CDR2 SVGIG (reference sequence). This CDR3 is built from 14 residues. Trimming removed 3 bases at V and 3 bases at J, with 14 bases between. The CDR3 is CAWSPPNRDTEAFF. The CDR3 nucleotides read TGTGCCTGGAGCCCTCCTAACAGGGACACTGAAGCTTTCTTT.

This clone was observed a few times. The chain has TRBV9 and TRBJ1-3; 8 positions agree with TRBD1. The CDR3 totals 15 residues. With V trimmed by 4 bases and J by 4 bases, 7 bases remained unmatched. Per the germline V gene, CDR1 is SGDLS and CDR2 is YYNGEE. The DNA of the CDR3 is TGTGCCAGCAGCACTAGACAGGGGCCGGGAAACACCATATATTTT. Protein product: CASSTRQGPGNTIYF.

This clone was counted only a few times. This chain joins TRBV5-4 and TRBJ2-5; 13 bases align to TRBD2. Germline V gene data show CDR1 as SGHNT and CDR2 as YYREEE (reference sequence). The CDR3 loop spans 15 amino acids. The ends lost 2 bases at V and 5 bases at J; junction bases unmatched: 3. For the CDR3, the DNA is TGTGCCAGCAGCTTTAGACTAGCGGGAGGCGAGACCCAGTACTTC. Translated, it gives CASSFRLAGGETQYF.

This clone was detected a few times. The rearrangement joins TRBV15 to TRBJ2-7, with 9 bases fitting TRBD1. Germline CDR1 LNHNV, CDR2 YYDKDF (reference sequence). The J segment lost 3 bases and the V segment lost 6 bases, leaving 0 bases of the junction unmatched. The CDR3 runs 12 residues. The CDR3: CATRDRGYEQYF. The DNA for the CDR3 is TGTGCCACCAGGGACAGGGGCTACGAGCAGTACTTC.

This chain joins TRBV7-9 and TRBJ1-1, with 7 nucleotides matching TRBD1. The germline V gene has CDR1 SEHNR and CDR2 FQNEAQ (reference sequence). This CDR3 is built from 14 residues. J was trimmed by 2 bases and V by 5 bases; bases with no gene match: 5. For the CDR3, the DNA is TGTGCCAGCAGCAAGGACAGGCTTAACACTGAAGCTTTCTTT. Its translation: CASSKDRLNTEAFF.

The rearrangement joins TRBV27 to TRBJ2-1; 11 positions agree with TRBD2. V gave up 4 bases and J gave up 5 bases; unmatched junction bases: 22. The CDR3 extends over 21 amino acids. Per germline, CDR1 MNHEY and CDR2 SMNVEV (reference sequence). The CDR3: CASSSYRPLGSGRAPHNEQFF. Here the CDR3 DNA reads TGTGCCAGCAGTTCATATAGGCCCCTGGGTAGCGGGAGGGCCCCACACAATGAGCAGTTCTTC.

This clone was observed a handful of times. This chain links TRBV10-3 with TRBJ1-1; D remains unclear. Germline CDR1 is ENHRY and CDR2 is SYGVKD. Trimming pared 4 bases from V and 3 bases from J, leaving 9 bases between. This CDR3 comprises 13 residues. Here the CDR3 reads CAISGLRDTEAFF. The CDR3 region has the DNA TGTGCCATCAGTGGATTACGGGACACTGAAGCTTTCTTT.

There are a few counts of this clone. This chain connects TRBV10-3 to TRBJ2-1; weak D call: TRBD1 (6 bases). CDR3 size: 19 residues. Germline CDR1 ENHRY, CDR2 SYGVKD. V gave up 4 bases and J gave up 6 bases, with 28 bases separating them. The CDR3 sequence is CAISVGQGLVVTQSNEQFF. The CDR3 coding sequence is TGTGCCATCAGTGTGGGGCAGGGGTTGGTAGTTACCCAATCCAATGAGCAGTTCTTC.

This sequence joins TRBV7-2 and TRBJ2-7; no firm D call. The V gene's germline CDR1 is SGHTA and CDR2 FQGNSA. V was clipped by 5 bases and J by 5 bases, with 10 bases between them. The CDR3 sequence is 12 residues long. CDR3 loop: CASSRRYDEQYF. As DNA, the CDR3 is TGTGCCAGCAGCCGCCGGTACGACGAGCAGTACTTC.

This clone was seen a handful of times. The J gene is TRBJ2-5, the V gene TRBV29-1; 8 bases agree with TRBD1. After removal of 7 bases from V and 1 base from J, the junction contained 8 bases not matched to a gene. The CDR3 runs 14 residues. Per germline, CDR1 SQVTM and CDR2 ANQGSEA. The CDR3 nucleotides read TGCAGCGGGGACGACAGGGGTCGCCAAGAGACCCAGTACTTC. The encoded protein is CSGDDRGRQETQYF. The entire variable domain, with the rest obtained from reference TRBV29-1 and TRBJ2-5, is as follows: SAVISQKPSRDICQRGTSLTIQCQVDSQVTMMFWYRQQPGQSLTLIATANQGSEATYESGFVIDKFPISRPNLTFSTLTVSNMSPEDSSIYLCSGDDRGRQETQYFGPGTRLLVL.

A few counts support this clone. The chain recombines TRBV7-2 with TRBJ2-3, with 7 bases matching TRBD2. The CDR3 extends over 13 amino acids. Germline V gene sequence: CDR1 SGHTA, CDR2 FQGNSA. The trim removed 4 bases at V and 5 bases at J, leaving 3 bases unmatched. CDR3 DNA sequence: TGTGCCAGCAGCTGGGGGGGGTTAGATACGCAGTATTTT. It translates to CASSWGGLDTQYF. The full variable domain, its missing parts supplied by reference TRBV7-2 and TRBJ2-3, is GAGVSQSPSNKVTEKGKDVELRCDPISGHTALYWYRQSLGQGLEFLIYFQGNSAPDKSGLPSDRFSAERTGGSVSTLTIQRTQQEDSAVYLCASSWGGLDTQYFGPGTRLTVL.

This clone was detected only a few times. This chain links TRBV11-3 with TRBJ2-3, with 8 positions matching TRBD2. The V and J ends lost 1 base and 0 bases, in that order; junction bases with no gene match: 3. Germline V gene sequence: CDR1 SGHNT, CDR2 YENEEA. This CDR3 is 16 amino acids long. In nucleotides, the CDR3 is TGTGCCAGCAGCTTAGTAGCGGGACCTAGCACAGATACGCAGTATTTT. Translation gives CASSLVAGPSTDTQYF. The entire variable domain, with the rest obtained from reference TRBV11-3 and TRBJ2-3, is as follows: EAGVVQSPRYKIIEKKQPVAFWCNPISGHNTLYWYLQNLGQGPELLIRYENEEAVDDSQLPKDRFSAERLKGVDSTLKIQPAELGDSAVYLCASSLVAGPSTDTQYFGPGTRLTVL.

The rearrangement links TRBV25-1 to TRBJ2-7, with TRBD2 matching over 10 bases. V shed 4 bases, J shed 2 bases, and the junction held 2 bases outside the gene matches. Germline V gene sequence: CDR1 MGHDK, CDR2 SYGVNS. The CDR3 extends over 14 amino acids. The CDR3 nucleotides are TGTGCCAGCAGTGCAAGCGGGGGGGCCTACGAGCAGTACTTC. This translates into CASSASGGAYEQYF.

The rearrangement joins TRBV5-4 to TRBJ2-7; D perhaps matches TRBD1 (6 bases). CDR3 length equals 17 residues. The V gene's germline CDR1 is SGHNT and CDR2 YYREEE (reference sequence). The ends were cut back, 0 bases at V and 2 bases at J, with 18 bases in the middle. The CDR3 region is CASSLGGPTGWTYEQYF. As DNA, the CDR3 is TGTGCCAGCAGCTTGGGTGGCCCAACAGGGTGGACCTACGAGCAGTACTTC.

The genes are TRBV13 and TRBJ2-5; D may be TRBD1 (5 bases). This CDR3 is built from 15 residues. Germline V lookup: CDR1 PRHDT, CDR2 FYEKMQ (reference sequence). The V and J ends lost 0 bases and 2 bases respectively, with 10 bases between them. Here the CDR3 reads CASSLGYRMQETQYF. CDR3 nucleotides: TGTGCCAGCAGCTTAGGTTACAGGATGCAAGAGACCCAGTACTTC.

This clone was seen more than once but under ten times. As DNA, the CDR3 is TGTGCCAGCAGTTACTTGGGACTGGATACGCAGTATTTT. It is translated as CASSYLGLDTQYF. The V call is TRBV6-6, the J call TRBJ2-3; tentatively, D is TRBD2 (6 bases). CDR3 size: 13 residues. V lost 1 base, J lost 6 bases, and 8 bases lay in between. The germline CDR1 and CDR2 sequences are MNHNY and SVGAGI (reference sequence).

The genes are TRBV25-1 and TRBJ2-5, with 7 bases identical to TRBD1. V was clipped by 6 bases and J by 5 bases; unmatched bases: 15. The CDR3 is 16 residues long. Germline V gene sequence: CDR1 MGHDK, CDR2 SYGVNS. In DNA, the CDR3 is TGTGCCAGCAGCGAAAAAAGGGACAGAGGATCGGAGACCCAGTACTTC. Protein: CASSEKRDRGSETQYF.